This is a list of T cell receptor beta chains from one sample in a study of cytomegalovirus exposure and HLA in healthy donors. Here immunoSEQ multiplex PCR was the method, and the copy in TCRdb shows in-frame clones only, minus some. The table shows 200,000 to 250,000 clones, with 65% to 85% occurring only once. Sequenced input: PBMCs. These receptor sequences come from a woman between 25 and 40 years old in good health and CMV-seropositive. CDR3s leave out the opening cysteine and the closing phenylalanine or tryptophan. D genes are given only for firm matches. Clone sizes are given selectively: once, few, many, or a class where the clone is expanded.

NA,NA,TRBV25-1,ASSYRHYGYT
NA,NA,TRBV18,ASSPPGFSGNTIY
once,NA,TRBV11-2,ASSGQGNRNEQY
NA,TRBD2,TRBV27,ASSPFWTSGYNEQF
NA,NA,TRBV30,AWSVASEGYQF
NA,TRBD2,TRBV9,ASSPRLAETYNEQF
NA,NA,TRBV2,ASRAGELF
once,NA,TRBV28,ASSTTRTQY
NA,NA,TRBV18,ASSPGNAYEQY
NA,NA,TRBV19,ASSTTPGETQY
NA,TRBD2,TRBV4-2,ASSQVTSGTPSRRTGELF
NA,TRBD2,TRBV6-5,ASSYIGTSWETQY
NA,NA,TRBV3-2,ASSQEGY
NA,TRBD2,TRBV5-1,ASSFGLAGGEQY
NA,TRBD1,TRBV12-5,ASAAGTGGTNYGYT
NA,TRBD2,TRBV4-1,ASSQEGGLAVFSELF
NA,TRBD2,TRBV28,ASSRMTSGTYEQY
few,TRBD2,TRBV10-3,AISESGLAYEQY
NA,TRBD2,TRBV29-1,SGLAGGPDEQF
NA,NA,TRBV18,ATRAETYEQY
NA,TRBD1,TRBV5-1,ASSQGLNGYT
few,TRBD2,TRBV30,AWGTSGRARQY
NA,TRBD1,TRBV18,ASSPPDRISEQY
NA,NA,TRBV5-1,ASSLEDTQY
NA,TRBD1,TRBV5-1,ASSLGTGGPGELF
NA,TRBD2,TRBV30,AWSVGTSGTDTQY
NA,TRBD1,TRBV29-1,SVTGGNGYT
NA,TRBD1,TRBV30,AWRGGQGVAGELF
NA,NA,TRBV7-6,ASSAGLDQPQH
NA,TRBD1,TRBV7-9,ASSLGQGTTETQY
NA,NA,TRBV29-1,SVVSGTLNTEAF
few,NA,TRBV5-1,ASSDQTDSGYEQY
NA,TRBD2,TRBV5-1,ASSLETSGGTGELF
NA,NA,TRBV20-1,SVHRVEGYT
once,NA,TRBV9,ASSVASRGAYGYT
NA,NA,TRBV5-4,ASSLLEGRYNEQF
once,NA,TRBV2,ASSALGPYNEQF
few,NA,TRBV6-5,ASGSQNSGNTIY
NA,NA,TRBV7-6,ASSLGPGPNDGYT
once,NA,TRBV6-6,ASSYSREPYNEQF
NA,TRBD2,TRBV5-1,ASSEGLGVYEQY
once,NA,TRBV19,ASSTGTLEWKVETQY
once,NA,TRBV6-5,ASSYSSRGHYGYT
NA,NA,TRBV2,ASRTGYNYGYT
NA,NA,TRBV5-4,ASSPRAQGEGYGYT
NA,TRBD1,TRBV13,ASSSRQGLDTDTQY
once,NA,TRBV6-5,ASRLDNLNTGELF
NA,NA,TRBV27,ASSLVLGNQPQH
NA,NA,TRBV6-5,ASSVEGRSEAF
NA,TRBD2,TRBV27,ASSMGTSGMDNEQF